This T cell receptor (beta chain) was obtained from a study of cytomegalovirus exposure and HLA in healthy donors. Overall study results and limits: It was confirmed in vitro that a few of the CMV-associated chains were specific for CMV antigens. TCR beta chains numbering some 160 were designated cytomegalovirus-associated. First-cohort TCR clusters tended to co-occur in the roughly 130 validation repertoires, a later analysis found.

Turning to this clone: As yet, its antigen is unknown.

CDR1 SEHNR and CDR2 FQNEAQ come from the germline V gene (reference sequence). The V segment lost 3 bases and the J segment 6 bases; nucleotides outside the gene matches: 4. The CDR3 length is 14 residues. The method was immunoSEQ multiplex PCR; TCRdb's version includes in-frame clones alone and lacks a portion of them. The data hold more than 95,000 clones, with roughly 82% observed a single time. Sequencing input: PBMCs. This receptor was taken from a young man in good health and CMV-seronegative. The V and J genes are TRBV7-9 and TRBJ1-4, with 7 bases fitting TRBD1. CDR3 sequence: CASSFPGTDEKLFF. DNA for the CDR3: TGTGCCAGCAGCTTTCCCGGGACAGATGAAAAACTGTTTTTT.